The 20 T cell receptor beta chains reported below all come from one sample, sequenced in a study of glioma-infiltrating T cells after dendritic cell vaccination. This sample's time point: after dendritic cell vaccination, including at tumor progression/relapse. Assay used: immunoSEQ multiplex PCR; TCRdb lists only in-frame clones, some missing. The sample comprises roughly 100,000 clones, almost 90% of which are singletons, and 2.7% rests with the top ten. The sequenced sample was blood, obtained after dendritic cell vaccination. These receptors came from a human donor with glioblastoma.

The V call is TRBV15, the J call TRBJ2-7, with D possibly matching TRBD2 (5 bases). CDR1 is LNHNV and CDR2 is YYDKDF in the germline V gene (reference sequence). The germline V and J ends were trimmed by 0 bases and 3 bases, with 9 bases remaining between them. This CDR3 is built from 14 residues. In DNA, the CDR3 is TGTGCCACCAGCAGAGATCCCGGGATCTACGAGCAGTACTTC. Translating it yields CATSRDPGIYEQYF.

The chain recombines TRBV10-3 with TRBJ2-3, with TRBD2 identical over 7 bases. Germline CDR1 reads ENHRY; CDR2 reads SYGVKD. J was trimmed by 0 bases and V by 6 bases; bases with no gene match: 15. CDR3 length: 18 residues. Written as DNA, the CDR3 is TGTGCCATCAGAGGCGGGGGAATAGCCGGCACTAGCACAGATACGCAGTATTTT. Translated, it gives CAIRGGGIAGTSTDTQYF.

The chain links TRBV6-6 to TRBJ1-1; D is ambiguous. The CDR3 has 15 amino acids. Germline CDR1 MNHNY, CDR2 SVGAGI (reference sequence). Trimming removed 6 bases from V and 1 base from J, with 15 bases in between. CDR3 loop: CASSLQKRANTEAFF. In DNA form, the CDR3 reads TGTGCCAGCAGCCTACAAAAGCGGGCGAACACTGAAGCTTTCTTT.

V and J are TRBV5-1 and TRBJ2-1; D possibly corresponds to TRBD1 (6 bases). The CDR3 loop spans 14 amino acids. Trimming pared 1 base from V and 5 bases from J, leaving 10 bases between. Germline-derived CDR1 and CDR2 are SGHRS and YFSETQ. The chain's CDR3 is CASSLTGFDNEQFF. DNA of the CDR3: TGCGCCAGCAGCTTGACAGGGTTCGACAATGAGCAGTTCTTC.

The V call is TRBV11-2, the J call TRBJ2-4, with D possibly matching TRBD1 (7 bases). The V end was cut by 5 bases, the J end by 1 base, with 12 bases between. This CDR3 is 15 amino acids long. The germline V gene encodes CDR1 SGHAT and CDR2 FQNNGV. CDR3 protein: CASSPGGWAKNIQYF. As DNA, the CDR3 is TGTGCCAGCAGCCCAGGGGGGTGGGCCAAAAACATTCAGTACTTC.

This rearrangement joins TRBV6-1 to TRBJ1-1, with D unresolved. This CDR3 comprises 14 residues. Per the germline V gene, CDR1 is MNHNS and CDR2 is SASEGT. The V end lost 0 bases, the J end lost 2 bases, and 7 bases lay between the germline ends. Written as DNA, the CDR3 is TGTGCCAGCAGTGAAGCTTGGCCAAACACTGAAGCTTTCTTT. Translated, it gives CASSEAWPNTEAFF.

This sequence joins TRBV29-1 and TRBJ2-1, with TRBD1 matching 10 bases. The V and J ends lost 4 bases and 8 bases, in that order; junction bases with no gene match: 14. The CDR3 extends over 16 amino acids. CDR1 and CDR2 from the germline V gene are SQVTM and ANQGSEA. CDR3 protein: CSVGGFGTGDSDEQFF. In DNA form, the CDR3 reads TGCAGCGTTGGGGGATTCGGGACAGGGGATTCGGATGAGCAGTTCTTC.

V and J are TRBV7-9 and TRBJ2-1; 7 bases fit TRBD2. This CDR3 region has 15 residues. The germline V gene encodes CDR1 SEHNR and CDR2 FQNEAQ (reference sequence). After removal of 1 base from V and 3 bases from J, the junction contained 3 bases not matched to a gene. The CDR3 reads CASSLDASGYNEQFF. In DNA, the CDR3 is TGTGCCAGCAGCTTAGACGCTAGCGGCTACAATGAGCAGTTCTTC.

V gene TRBV6-1 combines with J gene TRBJ2-1; 11 nucleotides line up with TRBD2. Germline V gene lookup returns CDR1 MNHNS and CDR2 SASEGT. The CDR3 sequence is 14 residues long. V trimming: 7 bases; J trimming: 5 bases; junction bases outside the gene matches: 4. The CDR3 bases are TGTGCCAGCATACCGGGACTAGCGGACAATGAGCAGTTCTTC. Translation gives CASIPGLADNEQFF.

This clone turned up a few times. CDR3 region: CASSLTGASNYGYTF. The DNA for the CDR3 is TGCGCCAGCAGCTTGACAGGGGCCTCTAACTATGGCTACACCTTC. This chain uses TRBV5-1 with TRBJ1-2; 7 positions agree with TRBD1. With V trimmed by 1 base and J by 0 bases, 3 bases remained unmatched. Germline V CDR1 and CDR2: SGHRS, YFSETQ. The CDR3 extends over 15 amino acids.

The chain is built from TRBV30 and TRBJ1-1, with D perhaps matching TRBD1 (5 bases). Trimming left V 4 bases short and J 4 bases short, with 22 bases between. The CDR3 extends over 16 amino acids. Per germline, CDR1 GTSNPN and CDR2 SVGIG (reference sequence). CDR3: CAWNVRVSGYITEAFF. CDR3 coding DNA: TGTGCCTGGAACGTAAGAGTGTCAGGGTACATCACTGAAGCTTTCTTT. Using reference TRBV30 and TRBJ1-1 for the parts outside the CDR3, the full variable domain is SQTIHQWPATLVQPVGSPLSLECTVEGTSNPNLYWYRQAAGRGLQLLFYSVGIGQISSEVPQNLSASRPQDRQFILSSKKLLLSDSGFYLCAWNVRVSGYITEAFFGQGTRLTVV.

V gene TRBV9 combines with J gene TRBJ2-1, with D perhaps TRBD1 (5 bases). The CDR3 consists of 13 residues. V was pared by 5 bases and J by 10 bases, with 16 bases between. From germline, CDR1 is SGDLS and CDR2 YYNGEE. The CDR3 DNA follows: TGTGCCAGCAGGGATGGGGCTGGCGGCGAGCAGTTCTTC. Its translation: CASRDGAGGEQFF.

The rearrangement uses TRBV18 and TRBJ2-7; 7 bases are shared with TRBD1. The CDR3 spans 14 residues. The germline gives CDR1 KGHSH, CDR2 LQKENI. V trimming: 3 bases; J trimming: 6 bases; junction bases outside the gene matches: 8. As DNA, the CDR3 is TGTGCCAGCTCACCTTGGGACAGCCTTAGCGAGCAGTACTTC. The encoded protein is CASSPWDSLSEQYF.

In DNA form, the CDR3 reads TGTGCCAGCATGATCAGGGGGCTAAGGGATACGCAGTATTTT. Amino acid sequence: CASMIRGLRDTQYF. V gene TRBV2 combines with J gene TRBJ2-3, with TRBD1 matching over 8 bases. Germline V gene lookup returns CDR1 SNHLY and CDR2 FYNNEI. V lost 7 bases and J lost 6; bases outside the gene matches: 9. The length of the CDR3 is 14 residues.

The chain carries TRBV6-1 and TRBJ1-4; TRBD1 aligns across 7 bases. The V segment lost 0 bases and the J segment 5 bases; nucleotides outside the gene matches: 0. This CDR3 is 14 amino acids long. Germline V gene sequence: CDR1 MNHNS, CDR2 SASEGT. The CDR3 DNA is TGTGCCAGCAGTGAAGCGACAGGGAATGAAAAACTGTTTTTT. Its translation: CASSEATGNEKLFF.

V is TRBV30 and J is TRBJ2-7, with TRBD1 matching 7 bases. This CDR3 contains 13 residues. V dropped 5 bases and J dropped 2; count of bases not matched to a gene: 6. The V gene's germline CDR1 is GTSNPN and CDR2 SVGIG (reference sequence). This CDR3 reads CAWCGTATYEQYF. The CDR3 bases are TGTGCCTGGTGTGGGACAGCGACCTACGAGCAGTACTTC.

In regard to this clone: Other DNA sequences of this sample code for an identical CDR3. The CDR3 here is CASSLGQGSYNEQFF. CDR3 nucleotides: TGCGCCAGCAGCTTGGGCCAGGGTTCATACAATGAGCAGTTCTTC. The chain employs TRBV5-1 and TRBJ2-1, with a possible D match to TRBD1 (5 bases). The CDR3 is 15 residues long. V was trimmed by 0 bases and J by 4 bases, leaving 11 bases between them. CDR1 is SGHRS, CDR2 YFSETQ, per germline.

V gene TRBV12-5 combines with J gene TRBJ2-2, with a tentative D call TRBD1 (5 bases). Germline V gene lookup returns CDR1 LGHNT and CDR2 FRNRAP. The CDR3 sequence is 16 residues long. V shed 3 bases and J shed 3 bases, with 14 bases lying between them. CDR3: CASGFIAGKDTGELFF. The CDR3 bases are TGTGCTAGTGGTTTCATCGCAGGGAAGGACACCGGGGAGCTGTTTTTT.

This chain links TRBV5-6 with TRBJ2-7, with 11 bases matching TRBD1. V gave up 0 bases and J gave up 3 bases; unmatched junction bases: 2. The CDR3 loop spans 15 amino acids. CDR1 is SGHDT, CDR2 YYEEEE, per germline. The CDR3 sequence is CASSLGDRGVYEQYF. In DNA, the CDR3 is TGTGCCAGCAGCTTGGGGGACAGGGGGGTCTACGAGCAGTACTTC.

V is TRBV28 and J is TRBJ2-3; 13 positions agree with TRBD2. This CDR3 has 18 residues. Germline lookup yields CDR1 MDHEN and CDR2 SYDVKM. V gave up 4 bases and J gave up 2 bases; unmatched junction bases: 9. The CDR3 is CASSSSGTSGVFTDTQYF. The DNA of the CDR3 is TGTGCCAGCAGTTCATCCGGGACTAGCGGGGTCTTCACAGATACGCAGTATTTT.